These 32 T cell receptor beta chains were all obtained from the same sample, sequenced in a study of monozygotic twins with inflammatory bowel disease. Reanalyzing the 5' RACE reads, TCRdb keeps one entry per CDR3 protein, without DNA. This sample's clone table lists 420,000 or so distinct CDR3 sequences. The specimen was blood. These TCRs come from a human donor with ulcerative colitis or Crohn's disease, or a healthy co-twin of an affected twin (not recorded which).

V gene TRBV15 combines with J gene TRBJ1-1; the TCRdb call, TRBD1, lacks DNA for checking. The CDR3 extends over 17 amino acids. Germline V gene data show CDR1 as LNHNV and CDR2 as YYDKDF (reference sequence). The CDR3: CATSRGKPTGVSTEAFF.

The V and J genes are TRBV18 and TRBJ2-3. The CDR3 is 15 amino acids. Germline V CDR1 and CDR2: KGHSH, LQKENI. CDR3 protein: CASSPPNPLTDTQYF.

V is TRBV5-1 and J is TRBJ2-3; lacking DNA, the TRBD2 call made by TCRdb goes unchecked. CDR1 and CDR2 from the germline V gene are SGHRS and YFSETQ. The CDR3 contains 18 residues. The CDR3 is CASSSGVQAGGGTDTQYF.

The J gene is TRBJ2-3, the V gene TRBV11-2; TCRdb's D call, TRBD2, is unchecked because there is no DNA. Germline lookup yields CDR1 SGHAT and CDR2 FQNNGV. The CDR3 sequence is 18 residues long. The CDR3 loop is CASSLVSNKGLAGLTQYF.

The V call is TRBV20-1, the J call TRBJ2-5; the TRBD2 assignment by TCRdb is unverifiable without DNA. The CDR3 consists of 12 residues. The germline V gene encodes CDR1 DFQATT and CDR2 SNEGSKA (reference sequence). CDR3 sequence: CSAWLAGAAQYF.

This sequence joins TRBV9 and TRBJ2-5; the TCRdb call, TRBD2, lacks DNA for checking. Germline V gives CDR1 SGDLS, CDR2 YYNGEE. The CDR3 consists of 19 residues. The chain's CDR3 is CASSGETSGTSGIVETQYF.

The chain carries TRBV5-1 and TRBJ2-1; TCRdb proposes TRBD2, but this gene call is untestable without DNA. Germline V gives CDR1 SGHRS, CDR2 YFSETQ. There are 16 residues in the CDR3. The CDR3 sequence: CASQTTPSGSRGEQFF.

V usage is TRBV5-1 and J usage is TRBJ2-5; there is no DNA to check the TCRdb D call of TRBD1. The CDR3 is 15 amino acids. CDR1 SGHRS and CDR2 YFSETQ come from the germline V gene. The CDR3 protein is CASSPLQGFQETQYF.

The chain carries TRBV18 and TRBJ2-1. This CDR3 comprises 16 residues. Germline assignment: CDR1 KGHSH and CDR2 LQKENI. The CDR3 sequence: CASSPRGIASYNEQFF.

The chain couples TRBV5-1 to TRBJ2-2. Germline CDR1 reads SGHRS; CDR2 reads YFSETQ. CDR3 size: 16 residues. The CDR3 loop reads CASSLIPTSNTGELFF.

This chain links TRBV27 with TRBJ1-1. Germline V gene sequence: CDR1 MNHEY, CDR2 SMNVEV (reference sequence). The CDR3 sequence is 14 residues long. CDR3: CASSNGGTNTEAFF.

V is TRBV20-1 and J is TRBJ2-2; the TCRdb call, TRBD2, lacks DNA for checking. Germline CDR1 DFQATT, CDR2 SNEGSKA (reference sequence). The CDR3 contains 15 residues. CDR3 region: CSAPRTSGNTGELFF.

The V call is TRBV27, the J call TRBJ2-5; checking the TCRdb D call of TRBD1 is not possible without DNA. The CDR3 runs 14 residues. The germline V gene has CDR1 MNHEY and CDR2 SMNVEV (reference sequence). The CDR3 spells CASRRSGAGETQYF.

This chain uses TRBV6-1 with TRBJ1-2; the D call of TRBD1 rests on TCRdb alone, since no DNA is present to check it. Per the germline V gene, CDR1 is MNHNS and CDR2 is SASEGT. The CDR3 runs to 14 residues. CDR3 amino acids: CASSPGTPNYGYTF.

The rearrangement uses TRBV5-1 and TRBJ2-7; with no DNA, the TCRdb D assignment of TRBD1 cannot be verified. The CDR3 totals 15 residues. Germline assignment: CDR1 SGHRS and CDR2 YFSETQ. This CDR3 is CASSLDGTATYEQYF.

The rearrangement uses TRBV6-1 and TRBJ2-1; TCRdb indicates TRBD1, and absent DNA this call remains unverified. In germline, CDR1 is MNHNS, CDR2 SASEGT. This CDR3 has 15 amino acids. The CDR3 here is CASSPSGQAYNEQFF.

The rearrangement uses TRBV3-1 and TRBJ1-6. CDR1 is LGHDT, CDR2 YNNKEL, per germline (reference sequence). CDR3 length equals 13 residues. CDR3 sequence: CASSQDKSTPLHF.

V usage is TRBV7-2 and J usage is TRBJ2-7. Germline CDR1 is SGHTA and CDR2 is FQGNSA. The CDR3 has 14 amino acids. The CDR3 sequence: CASSLRQKDYEQYF.

The V gene is TRBV10-3, the J gene TRBJ2-6. The CDR3 is 16 amino acids. Germline V gene data show CDR1 as ENHRY and CDR2 as SYGVKD. This CDR3 is CAISESSGSGANVLTF.

The chain joins TRBV12-3 or TRBV12-4 to TRBJ2-7; the D call of TRBD2 rests on TCRdb alone, since no DNA is present to check it. The length of the CDR3 is 14 residues. The CDR3 loop reads CASSLLGLAGEQYF.

The genes are TRBV5-1 and TRBJ1-2; TCRdb reports TRBD1, a call that lacks DNA to check it against. The germline gives CDR1 SGHRS, CDR2 YFSETQ. The CDR3 contains 12 residues. The CDR3 is CASSLKGQGYTF.

The rearrangement links TRBV10-3 to TRBJ2-1. CDR3 length equals 14 residues. The germline CDR1 and CDR2 sequences are ENHRY and SYGVKD. CDR3 sequence: CAINSALAKNEQFF.

The rearrangement joins TRBV29-1 to TRBJ2-6; TCRdb gives TRBD1 as the D gene, but with no DNA this cannot be confirmed. CDR1 is SQVTM and CDR2 is ANQGSEA in the germline V gene. CDR3 length: 16 amino acids. CDR3 amino acids: CSVPMTGPSGANVLTF. The full variable domain, rest sourced from reference TRBV29-1 and TRBJ2-6, is SAVISQKPSRDICQRGTSLTIQCQVDSQVTMMFWYRQQPGQSLTLIATANQGSEATYESGFVIDKFPISRPNLTFSTLTVSNMSPEDSSIYLCSVPMTGPSGANVLTFGAGSRLTVL.

J is TRBJ2-1 and V is TRBV4-1; TCRdb designates TRBD2, a call that cannot be tested without DNA. This CDR3 is built from 16 residues. The germline V gene encodes CDR1 MGHRA and CDR2 YSYEKL. CDR3 sequence: CASSQNGLAGHNEQFF.

The V call is TRBV4-3, the J call TRBJ2-7; TCRdb designates TRBD1, a call that cannot be tested without DNA. The germline gives CDR1 LGHNA, CDR2 YSLEER. The CDR3 runs 15 residues. The CDR3 sequence: CASSQDYRGRDEQYF.

The CDR3 reads CASSFAGVRGELFF. The chain is built from TRBV5-1 and TRBJ2-2; without DNA, the TCRdb call of TRBD1 cannot be checked. Germline-derived CDR1 and CDR2 are SGHRS and YFSETQ. There are 14 residues in the CDR3.

The chain joins TRBV1 to TRBJ1-2; TCRdb's D call of TRBD1 is untestable without DNA. TRBV1 is a listed pseudogene. CDR3 length: 15 amino acids. The CDR3 protein is CTSSQVGETDYGYTF.

The gene calls are TRBV7-2 and TRBJ1-5. CDR3 size: 13 residues. Germline CDR1 SGHTA, CDR2 FQGNSA. The CDR3 loop reads CASKEQSNQPQHF.

The CDR3 sequence is CASSPGVIGELFF. The chain carries TRBV11-2 and TRBJ2-2; the TCRdb D gene call, TRBD1, has no DNA to confirm it. Germline V gene sequence: CDR1 SGHAT, CDR2 FQNNGV. The CDR3 covers 13 residues. The complete variable domain, with remaining parts taken from reference TRBV11-2 and TRBJ2-2, reads EAGVAQSPRYKIIEKRQSVAFWCNPISGHATLYWYQQILGQGPKLLIQFQNNGVVDDSQLPKDRFSAERLKGVDSTLKIQPAKLEDSAVYLCASSPGVIGELFFGEGSRLTVL.

The V and J genes are TRBV20-1 and TRBJ2-1; the D gene TCRdb calls, TRBD2, cannot be checked with no DNA. In germline, CDR1 is DFQATT, CDR2 SNEGSKA (reference sequence). The CDR3 is made up of 17 amino acids. CDR3 in amino acids: CSALGLAGQDSYNEQFF.

The V gene is TRBV10-3, the J gene TRBJ2-1; TCRdb designates TRBD1, a call that cannot be tested without DNA. This CDR3 contains 11 residues. The germline gives CDR1 ENHRY, CDR2 SYGVKD. CDR3 sequence: CAISPGNEQFF.

The V and J genes are TRBV28 and TRBJ2-6; the TCRdb D gene call, TRBD1, has no DNA to confirm it. CDR1 and CDR2 from the germline V gene are MDHEN and SYDVKM. This CDR3 spans 18 amino acids. This CDR3 reads CASSLVAPAGGRANVLTF.